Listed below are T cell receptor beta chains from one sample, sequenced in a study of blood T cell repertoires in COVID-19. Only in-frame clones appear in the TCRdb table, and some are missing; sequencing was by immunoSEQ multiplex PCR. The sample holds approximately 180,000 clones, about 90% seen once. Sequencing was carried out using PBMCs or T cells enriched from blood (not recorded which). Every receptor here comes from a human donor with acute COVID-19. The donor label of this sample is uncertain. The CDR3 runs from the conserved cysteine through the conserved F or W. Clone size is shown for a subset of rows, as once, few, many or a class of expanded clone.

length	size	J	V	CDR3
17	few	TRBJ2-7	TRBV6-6	CASSPSGTSAVSYEQYF
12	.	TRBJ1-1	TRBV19	CASSMPGTEAFF
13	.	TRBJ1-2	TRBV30	CAWSHDRWQGYTF
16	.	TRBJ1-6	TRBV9	CASSFQGSGLGSPLHF
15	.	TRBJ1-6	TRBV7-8	CASSLAGTLRPALHF
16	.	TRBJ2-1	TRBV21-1	CASSTLGGEGYNEQFF
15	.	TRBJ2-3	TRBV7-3	CASSSTGVGTDTQYF
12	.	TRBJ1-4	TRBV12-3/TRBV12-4	CASSLAGRKLFF
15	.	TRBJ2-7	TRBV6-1	CASSEAWRNSYEQYF
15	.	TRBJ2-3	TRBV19	CASSIPSGGTDTQYF
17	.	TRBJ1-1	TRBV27	CASSPNQRQDLNTEAFF
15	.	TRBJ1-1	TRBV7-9	CASSLPGQGATEAFF
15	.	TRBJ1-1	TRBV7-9	CASSATTGLGTEAFF
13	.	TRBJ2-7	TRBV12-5	CASGYGTGGEQYF
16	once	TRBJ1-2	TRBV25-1	CASSEGGGQGAFGYTF
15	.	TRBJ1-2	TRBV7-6	CASSGVAGPFYGYTF
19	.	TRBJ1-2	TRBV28	CASSFVGGDELWLKEGYTF
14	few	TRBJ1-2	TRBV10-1	CASSESTGFYGYTF
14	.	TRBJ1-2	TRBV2	CASSDQGITYGYTF
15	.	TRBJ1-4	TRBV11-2	CASSLTGGALEKLFF
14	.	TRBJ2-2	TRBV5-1	CASTSTGRTGELFF
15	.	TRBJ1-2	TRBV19	CASSIETGTSYGYTF
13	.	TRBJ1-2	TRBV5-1	CASRAPPNYGYTF
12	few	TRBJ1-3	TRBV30	CAWSVLGNTIYF
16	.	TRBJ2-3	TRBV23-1	CASSQSRQGLTDTQYF
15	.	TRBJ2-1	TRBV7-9	CASSLRQGMGNEQFF
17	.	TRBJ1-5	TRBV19	CASSISSGGGSNQPQHF
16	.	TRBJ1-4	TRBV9	CASSSSPGTPSEKLFF
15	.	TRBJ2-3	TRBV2	CASRNQGRYIDTQYF
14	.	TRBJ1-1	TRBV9	CASSVGQANTEAFF
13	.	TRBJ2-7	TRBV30	CAWSRANSYEQYF
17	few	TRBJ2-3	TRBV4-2	CASSQDSSRGVTDTQYF
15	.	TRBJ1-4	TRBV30	CAWSGGQTSNEKLFF
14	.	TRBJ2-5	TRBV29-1	CSVDGLAGVETQYF
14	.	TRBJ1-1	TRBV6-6	CASSWTGTNTEAFF
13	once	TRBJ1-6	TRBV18	CASSTRDNSPLHF
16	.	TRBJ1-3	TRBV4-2	CASSQDWRFSGNTIYF
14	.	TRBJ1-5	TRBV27	CASSFGGSNQPQHF
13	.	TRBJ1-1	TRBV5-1	CASTSTENTEAFF
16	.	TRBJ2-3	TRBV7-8	CASSSDGLEGTDTQYF
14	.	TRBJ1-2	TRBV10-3	CAISEGVGNYGYTF
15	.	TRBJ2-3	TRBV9	CASSVGPSTPDTQYF
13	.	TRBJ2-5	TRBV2	CASKGGEGETQYF
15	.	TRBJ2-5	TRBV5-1	CASSQGLADQETQYF
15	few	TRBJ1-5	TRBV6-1	CASSELGGSNQPQHF
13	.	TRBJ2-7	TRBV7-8	CASSSGTGEEQYF
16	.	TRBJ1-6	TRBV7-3	CASSLSAGAPNSPLHF